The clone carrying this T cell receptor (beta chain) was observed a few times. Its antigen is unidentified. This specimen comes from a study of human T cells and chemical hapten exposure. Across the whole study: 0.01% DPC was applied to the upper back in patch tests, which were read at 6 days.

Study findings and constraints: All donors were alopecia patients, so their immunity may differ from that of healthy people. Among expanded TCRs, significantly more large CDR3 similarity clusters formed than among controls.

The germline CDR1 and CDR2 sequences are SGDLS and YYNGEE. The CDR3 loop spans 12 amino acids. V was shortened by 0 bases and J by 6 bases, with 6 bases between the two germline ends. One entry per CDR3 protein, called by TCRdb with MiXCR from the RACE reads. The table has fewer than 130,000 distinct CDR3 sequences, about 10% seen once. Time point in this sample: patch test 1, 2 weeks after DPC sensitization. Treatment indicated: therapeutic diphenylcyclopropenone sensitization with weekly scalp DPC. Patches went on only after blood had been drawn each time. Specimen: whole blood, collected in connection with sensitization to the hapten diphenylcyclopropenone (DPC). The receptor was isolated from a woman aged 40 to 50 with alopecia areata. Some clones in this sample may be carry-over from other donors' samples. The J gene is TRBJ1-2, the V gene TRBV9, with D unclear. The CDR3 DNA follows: TGTGCCAGCAGCGTAGGGAGGGATGGCTACACCTTC. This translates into CASSVGRDGYTF.